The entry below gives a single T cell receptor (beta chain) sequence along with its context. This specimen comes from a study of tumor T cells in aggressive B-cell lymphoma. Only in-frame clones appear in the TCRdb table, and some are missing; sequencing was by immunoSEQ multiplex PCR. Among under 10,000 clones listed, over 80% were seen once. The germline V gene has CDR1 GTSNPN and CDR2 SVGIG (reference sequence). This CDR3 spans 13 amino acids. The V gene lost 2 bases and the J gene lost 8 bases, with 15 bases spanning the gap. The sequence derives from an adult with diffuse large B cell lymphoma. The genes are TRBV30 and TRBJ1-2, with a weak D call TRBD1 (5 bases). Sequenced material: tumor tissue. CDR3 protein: CAWSPFQGVGYTF. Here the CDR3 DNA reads TGTGCCTGGAGTCCTTTTCAGGGCGTCGGCTACACCTTC.